Below, 13 T cell receptor beta chains from the same sample are listed, as sequenced in a study of tumor-infiltrating lymphocytes in localized non-small cell lung cancer. The protocol was immunoSEQ multiplex PCR, while the TCRdb copy is restricted to in-frame clones and leaves out a portion. The data contain more than 10,000 clones, approximately 66% of them seen just once; the ten biggest clones take up 7%. What was sequenced was lung tumor tissue. These receptors were collected from a human donor with non-small cell lung cancer.

The J gene is TRBJ1-5, the V gene TRBV30; 7 bases are shared with TRBD1. Germline CDR1 GTSNPN, CDR2 SVGIG (reference sequence). J gave up 4 bases and V 0 bases, and 12 bases lay outside the gene matches. The CDR3 totals 17 residues. This CDR3 reads CAWSVSRGRVSNQPQHF. The CDR3 DNA reads TGTGCCTGGAGTGTTTCGAGGGGGCGGGTTAGTAATCAGCCCCAGCATTTT. The full variable domain, rest sourced from reference TRBV30 and TRBJ1-5, is SQTIHQWPATLVQPVGSPLSLECTVEGTSNPNLYWYRQAAGRGLQLLFYSVGIGQISSEVPQNLSASRPQDRQFILSSKKLLLSDSGFYLCAWSVSRGRVSNQPQHFGDGTRLSIL.

This chain joins TRBV18 and TRBJ2-1; 10 bases line up with TRBD2. CDR1 is KGHSH and CDR2 is LQKENI in the germline V gene. V was pared by 0 bases and J by 7 bases, with 6 bases of the junction left unmatched. CDR3 length: 16 residues. CDR3 loop: CASSPPSGGAGNEQFF. The CDR3 DNA reads TGTGCCAGCTCACCACCGAGCGGGGGGGCTGGTAATGAGCAGTTCTTC. Combining the CDR3 with reference TRBV18 and TRBJ2-1 gives the whole variable domain NAGVMQNPRHLVRRRGQEARLRCSPMKGHSHVYWYRQLPEEGLKFMVYLQKENIIDESGMPKERFSAEFPKEGPSILRIQQVVRGDSAAYFCASSPPSGGAGNEQFFGPGTRLTVL.

The chain uses TRBV19 and TRBJ1-2, with D hard to call. V was cut by 6 bases and J by 11 bases, with 22 bases left in between. The CDR3 extends over 14 amino acids. Looked up from germline, CDR1 is LNHDA and CDR2 is SQIVND (reference sequence). The CDR3 coding sequence is TGTGCCAGTAGACCCGTACAGCGGTGGGAGGAATACACCTTC. The encoded protein is CASRPVQRWEEYTF.

V usage is TRBV18 and J usage is TRBJ2-7; 10 bases line up with TRBD2. The junction had 1 base not matched to a gene; V was cut back by 2 bases and J by 0 bases. CDR3 size: 15 residues. CDR1 is KGHSH, CDR2 LQKENI, per germline. The CDR3 nucleotides are TGTGCCAGCTCACCAAGGACTAGCGGCTCCTACGAGCAGTACTTC. Its translation is CASSPRTSGSYEQYF.

The J gene is TRBJ2-7, the V gene TRBV11-2; D call uncertain. The V end lost 4 bases, the J end lost 4 bases, and 17 bases lay between the germline ends. Germline assignment: CDR1 SGHAT and CDR2 FQNNGV. CDR3 length equals 15 residues. DNA for the CDR3: TGTGCCAGCAGCTCCAACAGAGGAATTCAATACGAGCAGTACTTC. The encoded protein is CASSSNRGIQYEQYF.

The V gene is TRBV5-1, the J gene TRBJ2-7; maybe TRBD2 (5 bases). V was clipped by 0 bases and J by 3 bases, with 13 bases between them. In germline, CDR1 is SGHRS, CDR2 YFSETQ. This CDR3 is built from 15 residues. The chain's CDR3 is CASSLGAAEGYEQYF. The DNA for the CDR3 is TGCGCCAGCAGCTTGGGAGCGGCAGAGGGCTACGAGCAGTACTTC.

The rearrangement joins TRBV10-3 to TRBJ2-5; perhaps TRBD2 as D (5 bases). The CDR3 consists of 13 residues. Trimming took off 8 bases at V and 1 base at J, with 11 bases between the two ends. Per the germline V gene, CDR1 is ENHRY and CDR2 is SYGVKD. CDR3 sequence reads: CAIALAPQETQYF. The CDR3 nucleotides read TGTGCCATCGCATTAGCGCCCCAAGAGACCCAGTACTTC.

The chain links TRBV7-2 to TRBJ2-3, with 16 bases lining up with TRBD2. The CDR3 is 17 amino acids. The germline V gene encodes CDR1 SGHTA and CDR2 FQGNSA. Trimming cost V 11 bases and J 1 base; bases outside gene matches: 9. The CDR3: CAVAGLAGGRGTDTQYF. The CDR3 DNA reads as TGTGCCGTTGCGGGACTAGCGGGGGGGCGTGGCACAGATACGCAGTATTTT.

The chain joins TRBV2 to TRBJ2-6, with D perhaps matching TRBD1 (5 bases). Per the germline V gene, CDR1 is SNHLY and CDR2 is FYNNEI. Trimming cost V 7 bases and J 4 bases, with 14 bases left between them. This CDR3 contains 15 residues. As DNA, the CDR3 is TGTGCCAGCACCGAAAGGGGAAAGGGGGCCAACGTCCTGACTTTC. This encodes CASTERGKGANVLTF.

This chain joins TRBV27 and TRBJ2-7; D remains ambiguous. CDR3 length: 13 residues. Germline V CDR1 and CDR2: MNHEY, SMNVEV (reference sequence). Between the trimmed V and J ends, which lost 2 bases and 4 bases, there was a span of 9 bases. This chain's CDR3 is CASSLVGGYEQYF. The CDR3, as DNA: TGTGCCAGCAGTTTAGTGGGTGGGTACGAGCAGTACTTC.

The chain recombines TRBV20-1 with TRBJ2-7; D might be TRBD1 or TRBD2, each matching 5 bases. Germline lookup yields CDR1 DFQATT and CDR2 SNEGSKA (reference sequence). CDR3 length: 11 residues. The ends were cut back, 5 bases at V and 6 bases at J, with 11 bases in the middle. CDR3 region: CSAPTRGEQYF. The CDR3, as DNA: TGCAGTGCTCCAACTAGGGGCGAGCAGTACTTC.

The CDR3 protein is CASSGGAGETQYF. The CDR3 region has the DNA TGCGCCAGCAGCGGAGGAGCGGGAGAGACCCAGTACTTC. The chain employs TRBV5-1 and TRBJ2-5, with a possible D match to TRBD2 (6 bases). The germline CDR1 and CDR2 sequences are SGHRS and YFSETQ. The CDR3 consists of 13 residues. The V end lost 4 bases, the J end lost 4 bases, and 11 bases lay between the germline ends.

This chain links TRBV18 with TRBJ2-1; TRBD1 aligns across 9 bases. V trimming: 5 bases; J trimming: 3 bases; junction bases outside the gene matches: 8. Germline-derived CDR1 and CDR2 are KGHSH and LQKENI. The CDR3 is 16 residues long. The DNA of the CDR3 is TGTGCCAGCTCAATTGAACCGGGACAGGGCTACAATGAGCAGTTCTTC. Encoded protein: CASSIEPGQGYNEQFF.